Below are 24 T cell receptor beta chains sequenced from a single sample in a study of CD8 T cells in ankylosing spondylitis. One entry per CDR3 protein results from TCRdb running MiXCR on the 5' RACE reads. This table holds about 35,000 distinct CDR3 sequences, less than 4% found once. The specimen was blood, either unsorted or a sorted T cell fraction (not recorded which). The source of these receptors is a male donor with ankylosing spondylitis or in good health (not recorded which).

This clonotype was observed at least ten times. The J gene is TRBJ1-1, the V gene TRBV9; 8 nucleotides align to TRBD1. Germline loops: CDR1 SGDLS, CDR2 YYNGEE. CDR3 length: 14 residues. V gave up 1 base and J gave up 4 bases; unmatched junction bases: 3. The CDR3 spells CASSVQGAATEAFF. CDR3 coding DNA: TGTGCCAGCAGCGTACAGGGGGCGGCCACTGAAGCTTTCTTT.

Many counts were recorded for this clonotype. The gene calls are TRBV29-1 and TRBJ2-7; TRBD2 is a possible D gene (6 bases). Trimming removed 4 bases at V and 6 bases at J, with 22 bases between. This CDR3 spans 15 amino acids. Germline V gene lookup returns CDR1 SQVTM and CDR2 ANQGSEA. CDR3: CSVAPSSSEAGEQYV. DNA for the CDR3: TGCAGCGTTGCCCCAAGTTCTAGCGAGGCCGGCGAGCAGTACGTC.

The table lists this clonotype with many counts. The V gene is TRBV9, the J gene TRBJ2-3; D call uncertain. Deletions cut 2 bases from V and 0 bases from J, with 10 bases between. Germline V CDR1 and CDR2: SGDLS, YYNGEE. The CDR3 is 15 amino acids. CDR3 sequence: CASSVSGTSTDTQYF. CDR3 DNA: TGTGCCAGCAGCGTTTCCGGCACTAGCACAGATACGCAGTATTTT.

At least ten counts were recorded for this clonotype. This chain uses TRBV9 with TRBJ2-7; D could derive from TRBD1 or TRBD2 (5 bases each). The germline gives CDR1 SGDLS, CDR2 YYNGEE. This CDR3 has 14 residues. The V end was cut by 4 bases, the J end by 6 bases, with 17 bases between. CDR3 region: CASSLGPEGLEQYV. The CDR3 DNA reads as TGTGCCAGCAGCCTGGGACCAGAGGGCCTCGAGCAGTACGTC.

Ten or more counts support this clonotype. The rearrangement joins TRBV9 to TRBJ2-1; maybe TRBD2 (5 bases). The ends were cut back, 3 bases at V and 5 bases at J, with 12 bases in the middle. From germline, CDR1 is SGDLS and CDR2 YYNGEE. The CDR3 sequence is 14 residues long. In nucleotides, the CDR3 is TGTGCCAGCAGCGCGCTCGGGAACCACAATGAGCAGTTCTTC. Protein product: CASSALGNHNEQFF.

This clonotype was seen repeatedly, ten times or more. With a much larger clone just one base away, this may be a read error. This chain links TRBV9 with TRBJ2-5; D is ambiguous. CDR3 length: 14 residues. Between the trimmed V and J ends, which lost 0 bases and 0 bases, there was a span of 6 bases. In germline, CDR1 is SGDLS, CDR2 YYNGEE. The CDR3 DNA reads TGTGCCAGCAGCGTAGGGGCAGACCAAGAGACCCAGTACTTC. Translation gives CASSVGADQETQYF.

This clonotype was detected ten times or more. The chain recombines TRBV9 with TRBJ2-3; 10 bases fit TRBD2. Germline-derived CDR1 and CDR2 are SGDLS and YYNGEE. The length of the CDR3 is 18 residues. Trimming at V came to 1 base and at J to 0 bases, leaving 8 bases not matched to a gene. Here the CDR3 DNA reads TGTGCCAGCAGCGTATCTAGCGGGGGCGAAGGAAGCACAGATACGCAGTATTTT. It encodes CASSVSSGGEGSTDTQYF.

J is TRBJ1-4 and V is TRBV9; D may be TRBD1 (6 bases). CDR1 SGDLS and CDR2 YYNGEE come from the germline V gene. Between the trimmed V and J ends, which lost 3 bases and 8 bases, there was a span of 14 bases. The CDR3 contains 14 residues. CDR3: CASSEQGWSEKLFF. Here the CDR3 DNA reads TGTGCCAGCAGCGAACAGGGTTGGAGCGAAAAACTGTTTTTT. Full variable domain (rest looked up from reference TRBV9 and TRBJ1-4): DSGVTQTPKHLITATGQRVTLRCSPRSGDLSVYWYQQSLDQGLQFLIQYYNGEERAKGNILERFSAQQFPDLHSELNLSSLELGDSALYFCASSEQGWSEKLFFGSGTQLSVL.

This clonotype was detected ten times or more. The chain has TRBV9 and TRBJ1-1; D unclear. The CDR3 is made up of 13 amino acids. The V gene's germline CDR1 is SGDLS and CDR2 YYNGEE. V lost 4 bases and J lost 0, with 7 bases in between. The DNA for the CDR3 is TGTGCCAGCAGCTCGACATTGAACACTGAAGCTTTCTTT. Residues: CASSSTLNTEAFF.

There are a few counts of this clonotype. The gene calls are TRBV9 and TRBJ2-2, with D possibly TRBD2 on 6 matching bases. There are 16 residues in the CDR3. Trimming took 0 bases from V and 4 from J, leaving 13 bases between them. Germline V gives CDR1 SGDLS, CDR2 YYNGEE. CDR3 bases: TGTGCCAGCAGCGTAGGGTCGGGAGAGATCACCGGGGAGCTGTTTTTT. Its protein product is CASSVGSGEITGELFF.

In this sample, this clonotype turned up many times. The J gene is TRBJ2-2, the V gene TRBV9; 13 bases are shared with TRBD2. CDR1 is SGDLS and CDR2 is YYNGEE in the germline V gene. Trimming took 4 bases from V and 5 from J; bases not matched to a gene: 11. The CDR3 is 18 residues long. The CDR3 protein is CASSPRTSGGQGTGELFF. CDR3 bases: TGTGCCAGCAGCCCCCGGACTAGCGGGGGCCAAGGAACCGGGGAGCTGTTTTTT.

This clonotype was seen many times. The chain joins TRBV9 to TRBJ2-3, with TRBD2 identical over 7 bases. The length of the CDR3 is 14 residues. V gave up 5 bases and J gave up 1 base; unmatched junction bases: 4. Germline V CDR1 and CDR2: SGDLS, YYNGEE. The CDR3 DNA is TGTGCCAGCAGTGTTACTAGCGGCACAGATACGCAGTATTTT. It translates to CASSVTSGTDTQYF.

This clonotype came up a few times. V is TRBV9 and J is TRBJ2-3; D is possibly TRBD2 (5 bases). The ends were cut back, 3 bases at V and 3 bases at J, with 8 bases in the middle. CDR3 size: 13 residues. Germline CDR1 is SGDLS and CDR2 is YYNGEE. The CDR3 loop reads CASSGGATDTQYF. CDR3 nucleotides: TGTGCCAGCAGCGGGGGAGCGACAGATACGCAGTATTTT.

The table lists this clonotype with many counts. The rearrangement uses TRBV9 and TRBJ2-1; D is ambiguous. The germline CDR1 and CDR2 sequences are SGDLS and YYNGEE. The V and J ends lost 4 bases and 9 bases respectively, with 17 bases between them. The CDR3 is made up of 14 amino acids. CDR3 in amino acids: CASSPTVYLGEQFF. The CDR3 DNA reads as TGTGCCAGCAGCCCCACCGTTTATCTGGGTGAGCAGTTCTTC.

This clonotype was seen ten or more times. The rearrangement uses TRBV9 and TRBJ1-3; D is unclear. CDR1 is SGDLS and CDR2 is YYNGEE in the germline V gene. The CDR3 extends over 13 amino acids. Deletions cut 0 bases from V and 14 bases from J, with 15 bases between. The CDR3, as DNA: TGTGCCAGCAGCGTAGGCGGCGAGGACTCCGTATATTTT. Protein product: CASSVGGEDSVYF.

The sample holds a few counts of this clonotype. This sequence joins TRBV9 and TRBJ2-1, with 8 bases identical to TRBD2. CDR1 SGDLS and CDR2 YYNGEE come from the germline V gene. Trimming removed 0 bases from V and 8 bases from J; junction bases left unmatched: 7. CDR3 length equals 15 residues. In DNA, the CDR3 is TGTGCCAGCAGCGTAGCAGCGGGAGTCAAGGATGAGCAGTTCTTC. It yields the protein CASSVAAGVKDEQFF.

There are many counts of this clonotype. The chain recombines TRBV9 with TRBJ1-1, with a weak D call TRBD1 (5 bases). Looked up from germline, CDR1 is SGDLS and CDR2 is YYNGEE. This CDR3 comprises 17 residues. Deletions cut 0 bases from V and 1 base from J, with 16 bases between. CDR3 coding DNA: TGTGCCAGCAGCGTAGAGGAGGGCAGGGCCCGGAACACTGAAGCTTTCTTT. Translated, it gives CASSVEEGRARNTEAFF.

This clonotype was picked up many times. The chain is built from TRBV9 and TRBJ2-2; perhaps D is TRBD1 or TRBD2 (5 bases each). The V gene lost 0 bases and the J gene lost 2 bases, with 11 bases spanning the gap. The germline CDR1 and CDR2 sequences are SGDLS and YYNGEE. The CDR3 contains 16 residues. The CDR3 DNA reads TGTGCCAGCAGCGTAGATGTGGGGGAAAACACCGGGGAGCTGTTTTTT. Protein: CASSVDVGENTGELFF.

The sample holds many counts of this clonotype. The J gene is TRBJ1-4, the V gene TRBV9, with D perhaps TRBD1 (5 bases). This CDR3 has 15 amino acids. Germline-derived CDR1 and CDR2 are SGDLS and YYNGEE. Between the trimmed V and J ends, which lost 4 bases and 3 bases, there was a span of 13 bases. DNA of the CDR3: TGTGCCAGCAGCCCACCGGGACCTTCTAATGAAAAACTGTTTTTT. It translates to CASSPPGPSNEKLFF.

This clonotype was detected many times. This chain connects TRBV9 to TRBJ2-3; D not certain. Germline CDR1 and CDR2: SGDLS and YYNGEE. This CDR3 contains 12 residues. V was clipped by 0 bases and J by 10 bases, with 9 bases between them. Here the CDR3 DNA reads TGTGCCAGCAGCGTAGAATCAGGAGCGCAGTATTTT. It is translated as CASSVESGAQYF.

This clonotype has a count of ten or more. The V call is TRBV9, the J call TRBJ2-3, with 14 bases lining up with TRBD2. Trimming removed 4 bases from V and 0 bases from J; junction bases left unmatched: 13. Germline loops: CDR1 SGDLS, CDR2 YYNGEE. CDR3 length: 20 amino acids. Here the CDR3 reads CASSITSGLAGATSTDTQYF. The CDR3 DNA reads as TGTGCCAGCAGCATAACCTCGGGACTAGCGGGAGCAACAAGCACAGATACGCAGTATTTT.

The chain links TRBV9 to TRBJ2-3; perhaps D is TRBD1 or TRBD2 (5 bases each). Germline V lookup: CDR1 SGDLS, CDR2 YYNGEE. V gave up 3 bases and J gave up 0 bases, with 17 bases separating them. The CDR3 consists of 17 residues. Here the CDR3 reads CASSADSGTPSTDTQYF. For the CDR3, the DNA is TGTGCCAGCAGCGCGGATTCCGGGACGCCTAGCACAGATACGCAGTATTTT.

As concerns this clonotype: The junction departs from germline at one end; a sequencing error may be responsible. The chain uses TRBV9 and TRBJ2-3, with TRBD2 as a possible D gene (6 bases). This CDR3 is 18 amino acids long. The germline gives CDR1 SGDLS, CDR2 YYNGEE. Here the CDR3 reads CASSVEGGAGRGTNTQYF. The CDR3, as DNA: TGTGCCAGCAGCGTAGAAGGCGGGGCGGGACGGGGCACAAATACGCAGTATTTT.

This clonotype showed up many times. The J gene is TRBJ1-3, the V gene TRBV9, with 10 bases lining up with TRBD1. CDR3 length: 14 residues. V was pared by 0 bases and J by 9 bases, with 3 bases of the junction left unmatched. Looked up from germline, CDR1 is SGDLS and CDR2 is YYNGEE. The CDR3 is CASSVGDRGSTIYF. Written as DNA, the CDR3 is TGTGCCAGCAGCGTAGGGGACAGGGGTTCCACCATATATTTT.